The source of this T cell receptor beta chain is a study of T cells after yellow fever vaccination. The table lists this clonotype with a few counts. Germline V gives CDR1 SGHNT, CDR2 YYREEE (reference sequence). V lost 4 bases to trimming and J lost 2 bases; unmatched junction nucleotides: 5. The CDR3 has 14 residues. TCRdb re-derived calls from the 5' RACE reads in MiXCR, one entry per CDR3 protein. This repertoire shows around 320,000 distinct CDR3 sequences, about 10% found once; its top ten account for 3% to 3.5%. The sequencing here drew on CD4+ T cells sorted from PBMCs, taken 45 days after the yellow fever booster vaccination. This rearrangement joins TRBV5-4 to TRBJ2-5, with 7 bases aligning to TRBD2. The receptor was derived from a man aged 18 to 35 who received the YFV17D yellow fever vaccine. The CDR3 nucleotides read TGTGCCAGCAGCCCAGGACTAGAACAAGAGACCCAGTACTTC. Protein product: CASSPGLEQETQYF.